What follows are 30 T cell receptor beta chains derived from one specimen sequenced in a study of cytomegalovirus exposure and HLA in healthy donors (dated by TCRdb to about 2017). Libraries were prepared through the immunoSEQ multiplex PCR assay. TCRdb took this table from immuneACCESS and kept in-frame rearrangements with V and J called. Such tables lack part of the clones; where checked against another copy, unresolved V genes explain under half of the gap, and the rest is unexplained. For this sample there are about 82,000 clones; approximately 93% appear just once. The ten largest clones represent roughly 0.62% of the sample. Material for sequencing was PBMCs. These receptors came from a man between 18 and 35 years old in good health and CMV-seronegative.

J is TRBJ2-1 and V is TRBV27; a weak D match, TRBD2 (5 bases). The CDR3 is 13 amino acids. V was cut by 5 bases and J by 12 bases, with 17 bases left in between. CDR1 MNHEY and CDR2 SMNVEV come from the germline V gene (reference sequence). The CDR3 nucleotides read TGTGCCAGCAGTCCCACGGGGTTAGTCGGGCAGTTCTTC. As protein: CASSPTGLVGQFF.

The J gene is TRBJ1-1, the V gene TRBV2; 8 nucleotides agree with TRBD1. Trimming at V came to 8 bases and at J to 1 base, leaving 3 bases not matched to a gene. Germline loops: CDR1 SNHLY, CDR2 FYNNEI. The CDR3 is made up of 13 amino acids. The CDR3 sequence is CASLGQGNTEAFF. The DNA of the CDR3 is TGTGCCAGCCTAGGACAGGGGAACACTGAAGCTTTCTTT.

This clone was detected only once. The chain combines TRBV21-1 with TRBJ2-2; TRBD2, the D gene given by the table, was not confirmed from the DNA. TRBV21-1 is annotated as a pseudogene. CDR3 length: 18 residues. CDR3 protein: CASSTGGGRRMDAGELFF. CDR3 coding DNA: TGTGCCAGCAGCACTGGCGGGGGCAGGCGGATGGACGCCGGGGAGCTGTTTTTT.

The rearrangement links TRBV7-3 to TRBJ2-5; D is undetermined. The CDR3 contains 13 residues. The V and J ends lost 5 bases and 2 bases respectively, with 9 bases between them. CDR1 and CDR2 (germline): SGHTA, FQGTGA. The CDR3 sequence is CASSGGRQETQYF. The CDR3 bases are TGTGCCAGCAGCGGCGGAAGACAAGAGACCCAGTACTTC.

The CDR3 here is CASSLAGGIVAYEQYF. The CDR3 nucleotides read TGCGCCAGCAGCTTGGCGGGGGGGATTGTAGCCTACGAGCAGTACTTC. V is TRBV5-1 and J is TRBJ2-7; 8 positions match TRBD2. The CDR3 sequence is 16 residues long. The V segment lost 0 bases and the J segment 2 bases; nucleotides outside the gene matches: 7. The germline CDR1 and CDR2 sequences are SGHRS and YFSETQ. Variable domain in full (rest from reference TRBV5-1 and TRBJ2-7): KAGVTQTPRYLIKTRGQQVTLSCSPISGHRSVSWYQQTPGQGLQFLFEYFSETQRNKGNFPGRFSGRQFSNSRSEMNVSTLELGDSALYLCASSLAGGIVAYEQYFGPGTRLTVT.

V and J are TRBV6-5 and TRBJ1-1; D may be TRBD1 (5 bases). Germline V lookup: CDR1 MNHEY, CDR2 SVGAGI. V lost 10 bases and J 0 bases, leaving 12 bases between the germline ends. The CDR3 has 13 residues. CDR3 region: CATAGRMNTEAFF. The CDR3 DNA reads TGTGCCACCGCAGGGCGTATGAACACTGAAGCTTTCTTT.

The chain uses TRBV5-1 and TRBJ2-7, with 7 bases identical to TRBD1. The germline V gene has CDR1 SGHRS and CDR2 YFSETQ. The CDR3 totals 13 residues. The trim removed 3 bases at V and 11 bases at J, leaving 11 bases unmatched. CDR3 nucleotides: TGCGCCAGCAGCTCGACAGGGCCAGATAGGAAGTACTTC. Protein sequence: CASSSTGPDRKYF.

This chain uses TRBV7-9 with TRBJ2-5, with D perhaps TRBD2 (5 bases). V was clipped by 1 base and J by 5 bases, with 11 bases between them. CDR1 and CDR2 (germline): SEHNR, FQNEAQ (reference sequence). The CDR3 runs 14 residues. CDR3 coding DNA: TGTGCCAGCAGCTTAGTATCCGGGGTTGAGACCCAGTACTTC. This sequence encodes CASSLVSGVETQYF. Complete variable domain (other parts from reference TRBV7-9 and TRBJ2-5): DTGVSQNPRHKITKRGQNVTFRCDPISEHNRLYWYRQTLGQGPEFLTYFQNEAQLEKSRLLSDRFSAERPKGSFSTLEIQRTEQGDSAMYLCASSLVSGVETQYFGPGTRLLVL.

This chain joins TRBV6-5 and TRBJ2-7, with 8 bases matching TRBD2. The CDR3 extends over 16 amino acids. V shed 4 bases and J 0 bases; nucleotides not matched to a gene: 8. Germline-derived CDR1 and CDR2 are MNHEY and SVGAGI. The CDR3 DNA sequence: TGTGCCAGCAGTTCCTTAACTAGCGGTAGCTCCTACGAGCAGTACTTC. This sequence encodes CASSSLTSGSSYEQYF.

The genes are TRBV19 and TRBJ1-2, with TRBD1 matching 10 bases. Germline-derived CDR1 and CDR2 are LNHDA and SQIVND (reference sequence). The CDR3 extends over 13 amino acids. V was clipped by 7 bases and J by 9 bases; unmatched bases: 8. CDR3 in amino acids: CASTTGQGTRYTF. CDR3 DNA: TGTGCCAGTACCACGGGACAGGGGACGCGCTACACCTTC.

The V and J genes are TRBV6-4 and TRBJ2-3, with 16 nucleotides matching TRBD2. V lost 3 bases and J lost 3; bases outside the gene matches: 3. The CDR3 totals 17 residues. The germline V gene encodes CDR1 MRHNA and CDR2 SNTAGT. DNA of the CDR3: TGTGCCAGCAGTGAGGGACTAGCGGGAGGGCCGACAGATACGCAGTATTTT. This codes for CASSEGLAGGPTDTQYF.

The rearrangement uses TRBV5-1 and TRBJ2-1, with D maybe TRBD1 (5 bases). Trimming cost V 4 bases and J 0 bases, with 17 bases left between them. CDR1 SGHRS and CDR2 YFSETQ come from the germline V gene. This CDR3 spans 17 amino acids. The CDR3 nucleotides are TGCGCCAGCAGCCGGTCCACGAGACAGAGCTCCTACAATGAGCAGTTCTTC. It is translated as CASSRSTRQSSYNEQFF.

This chain uses TRBV9 with TRBJ2-7; TRBD1 is a possible D gene (6 bases). V dropped 3 bases and J dropped 2 bases, with 12 bases sitting between them. CDR3 length equals 14 residues. Germline loops: CDR1 SGDLS, CDR2 YYNGEE. This CDR3 is CASSEGTSAYEQYF. The CDR3 coding sequence is TGTGCCAGCAGCGAGGGGACAAGTGCCTACGAGCAGTACTTC.

The V call is TRBV6-1, the J call TRBJ1-5; tentative D call: TRBD1 (6 bases). This CDR3 is built from 15 residues. V was trimmed by 4 bases and J by 2 bases, leaving 12 bases between them. Germline CDR1 and CDR2: MNHNS and SASEGT. The CDR3 loop is CASSVGPGGNQPQHF. CDR3 in DNA: TGTGCCAGCAGTGTAGGGCCAGGGGGCAATCAGCCCCAGCATTTT.

V gene TRBV29-1 combines with J gene TRBJ2-3; D ambiguous. CDR3 length: 14 amino acids. V lost 7 bases and J lost 7, with 21 bases in between. Per germline, CDR1 SQVTM and CDR2 ANQGSEA. The CDR3 DNA reads TGCAGCGCTCAATACCCAGGTGCTTCGAATACGCAGTATTTT. Protein sequence: CSAQYPGASNTQYF.

The chain combines TRBV18 with TRBJ2-4; 8 bases fit TRBD1. Germline CDR1 is KGHSH and CDR2 is LQKENI. With V trimmed by 4 bases and J by 6 bases, 5 bases remained unmatched. The CDR3 is 14 amino acids. The CDR3 is CASSLGQGLNIQYF. DNA of the CDR3: TGTGCCAGCTCACTAGGACAGGGTCTAAACATTCAGTACTTC. Using reference TRBV18 and TRBJ2-4 for the parts outside the CDR3, the full variable domain is NAGVMQNPRHLVRRRGQEARLRCSPMKGHSHVYWYRQLPEEGLKFMVYLQKENIIDESGMPKERFSAEFPKEGPSILRIQQVVRGDSAAYFCASSLGQGLNIQYFGAGTRLSVL.

V and J are TRBV5-1 and TRBJ1-3; weak D call: TRBD1 (5 bases). CDR3 length: 13 amino acids. Trimming removed 2 bases at V and 4 bases at J, with 7 bases between. The V gene's germline CDR1 is SGHRS and CDR2 YFSETQ. The CDR3 sequence is CASSLQEGNTIYF. The CDR3 DNA reads TGCGCCAGCAGCTTACAGGAGGGAAACACCATATATTTT.

The V gene is TRBV9, the J gene TRBJ1-1; D may be TRBD1 (6 bases). This CDR3 has 13 residues. The ends were cut back, 1 base at V and 3 bases at J, with 7 bases in the middle. The germline CDR1 and CDR2 sequences are SGDLS and YYNGEE. CDR3 protein: CASSVTGYTEAFF. The DNA for the CDR3 is TGTGCCAGCAGCGTAACAGGGTACACTGAAGCTTTCTTT.

This chain connects TRBV13 to TRBJ1-2; 11 bases line up with TRBD1. The CDR3 has 14 amino acids. Germline trimming cut 11 bases from V and 0 bases from J; bases unmatched to any gene: 5. Germline CDR1 PRHDT, CDR2 FYEKMQ (reference sequence). In nucleotides, the CDR3 is TGTGCCGGCGGGGACAGGGGGTCTAACTATGGCTACACCTTC. Its protein is CAGGDRGSNYGYTF.

The V gene is TRBV28, the J gene TRBJ2-1, with 12 bases identical to TRBD2. CDR1 and CDR2 (germline): MDHEN, SYDVKM. The CDR3 is made up of 15 amino acids. V shed 4 bases and J 9 bases; nucleotides not matched to a gene: 7. The CDR3 loop reads CASSSETSGSGEQFF. The CDR3 nucleotides read TGTGCCAGCAGTTCCGAGACTAGCGGGAGTGGTGAGCAGTTCTTC.

DNA for the CDR3: TGTGCCAGCACCCAGGAGGAGCATTCCTACAATGAGCAGTTCTTC. Amino acid sequence: CASTQEEHSYNEQFF. The V and J genes are TRBV4-2 and TRBJ2-1; tentative D call: TRBD2 (5 bases). Trimming cost V 7 bases and J 1 base, with 14 bases left between them. CDR1 is LGHNA, CDR2 YNFKEQ, per germline. This CDR3 spans 15 amino acids.

The chain is built from TRBV27 and TRBJ1-1; 10 positions match TRBD1. V trimming: 4 bases; J trimming: 1 base; junction bases outside the gene matches: 9. CDR3 size: 17 residues. CDR1 and CDR2 from the germline V gene are MNHEY and SMNVEV (reference sequence). The CDR3 region has the DNA TGTGCCAGCAGTTGGGTGGGGACAGGGGTCAGGAACACTGAAGCTTTCTTT. Residues: CASSWVGTGVRNTEAFF.

A single count supports this clone. The rearrangement joins TRBV10-3 to TRBJ2-2, with a weak D call TRBD2 (5 bases). The CDR3 length is 17 residues. Looked up from germline, CDR1 is ENHRY and CDR2 is SYGVKD. Trimming pared 6 bases from V and 0 bases from J, leaving 17 bases between. The CDR3 sequence: CAISPQSVASNTGELFF. The DNA for the CDR3 is TGTGCCATCAGCCCCCAGAGTGTAGCGTCGAACACCGGGGAGCTGTTTTTT.

The chain employs TRBV6-5 and TRBJ2-2; no clear D gene. CDR3 length: 13 residues. V was pared by 8 bases and J by 7 bases, with 14 bases between. The V gene's germline CDR1 is MNHEY and CDR2 SVGAGI. CDR3 DNA: TGTGCCAGCGGCCCGATGATTGGCGGGGAGCTGTTTTTT. Protein product: CASGPMIGGELFF.

This chain uses TRBV28 with TRBJ2-2; tentative D call: TRBD1 (6 bases). The V end was cut by 3 bases, the J end by 3 bases, with 8 bases between. This CDR3 has 14 amino acids. Germline V gives CDR1 MDHEN, CDR2 SYDVKM. The CDR3 DNA is TGTGCCAGCAGTTTCCAGGGGCACACCGGGGAGCTGTTTTTT. Its translation is CASSFQGHTGELFF.

The V call is TRBV7-3, the J call TRBJ2-7; maybe TRBD2 (6 bases). Trimming pared 5 bases from V and 4 bases from J, leaving 12 bases between. CDR3 length: 13 residues. Germline lookup yields CDR1 SGHTA and CDR2 FQGTGA. Here the CDR3 reads CASSRRELYEQYF. DNA for the CDR3: TGTGCCAGCAGCCGACGGGAGCTGTACGAGCAGTACTTC.

The rearrangement uses TRBV20-1 and TRBJ2-7; D gene uncertain. V dropped 0 bases and J dropped 6 bases, with 6 bases sitting between them. Germline CDR1 and CDR2: DFQATT and SNEGSKA (reference sequence). The CDR3 is 11 residues long. The CDR3, as DNA: TGCAGTGCTAGAGATCTCCTCGAGCAGTACTTC. Its translation is CSARDLLEQYF.

V usage is TRBV6-6 and J usage is TRBJ2-7, with D unclear. The CDR3 is made up of 15 amino acids. Trimming removed 2 bases at V and 0 bases at J, with 11 bases between. Germline V gives CDR1 MNHNY, CDR2 SVGAGI (reference sequence). The CDR3, as DNA: TGTGCCAGCAGTTACGTTTCCTGGAGCTCCTACGAGCAGTACTTC. Encoded protein: CASSYVSWSSYEQYF.

V gene TRBV5-4 combines with J gene TRBJ2-1; 10 nucleotides match TRBD2. CDR1 is SGHNT, CDR2 YYREEE, per germline (reference sequence). This CDR3 has 14 amino acids. Losses at the gene ends were 3 bases for V and 6 bases for J; bases not matched to a gene: 3. DNA of the CDR3: TGTGCCAGCAGCTGGACTAGCGGACTCAATGAGCAGTTCTTC. Translated: CASSWTSGLNEQFF. Full variable domain (missing parts from reference TRBV5-4 and TRBJ2-1): ETGVTQSPTHLIKTRGQQVTLRCSSQSGHNTVSWYQQALGQGPQFIFQYYREEENGRGNFPPRFSGLQFPNYSSELNVNALELDDSALYLCASSWTSGLNEQFFGPGTRLTVL.

The rearrangement links TRBV6-5 to TRBJ2-7, with D possibly being TRBD2 (7 bases). Germline V gene data show CDR1 as MNHEY and CDR2 as SVGAGI. The CDR3 totals 16 residues. Trimming pared 4 bases from V and 0 bases from J, leaving 16 bases between. The CDR3 nucleotides are TGTGCCAGCAGTTGGAACGGGGGGCCTCACTCCTACGAGCAGTACTTC. Its translation is CASSWNGGPHSYEQYF.